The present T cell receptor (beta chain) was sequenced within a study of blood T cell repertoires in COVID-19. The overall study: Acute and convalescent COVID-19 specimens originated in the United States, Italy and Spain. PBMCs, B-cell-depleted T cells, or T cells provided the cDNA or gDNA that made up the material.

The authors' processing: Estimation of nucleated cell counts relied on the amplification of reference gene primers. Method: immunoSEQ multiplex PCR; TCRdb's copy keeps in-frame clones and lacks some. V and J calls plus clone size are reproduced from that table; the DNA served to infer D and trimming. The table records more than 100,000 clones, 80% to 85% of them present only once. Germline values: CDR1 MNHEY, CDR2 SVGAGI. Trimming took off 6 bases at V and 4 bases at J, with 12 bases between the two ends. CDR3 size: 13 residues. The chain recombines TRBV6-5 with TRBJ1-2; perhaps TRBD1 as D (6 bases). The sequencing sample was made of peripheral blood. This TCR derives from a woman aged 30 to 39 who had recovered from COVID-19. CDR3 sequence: CASRIGQSYGYTF. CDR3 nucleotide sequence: TGTGCCAGCAGAATAGGACAGTCCTATGGCTACACCTTC.